This passage covers 26 T cell receptor beta chains from one sample sequenced in a study of blood T cell repertoires in COVID-19. The repertoire was sequenced with immunoSEQ multiplex PCR; TCRdb's copy has only in-frame clones and lacks some. The data hold about 310,000 clones, with approximately 91% observed a single time. The sequencing sample was made of PBMCs or T cells enriched from blood (not recorded which). These receptors were obtained from a woman in her thirties or forties who had recovered from COVID-19.

V gene TRBV12-3 or TRBV12-4 combines with J gene TRBJ2-7; D may be TRBD2 (6 bases). Trimming removed 5 bases from V and 5 bases from J, with 10 bases in between. This CDR3 is 12 amino acids long. The DNA of the CDR3 is TGTGCCAGCAGTGCACGACTAGACGAGCAGTACTTC. Residues: CASSARLDEQYF.

This clone was recorded once. The chain carries TRBV4-2 and TRBJ2-3, with D uncertain. CDR1 is LGHNA and CDR2 is YNFKEQ in the germline V gene. V lost 2 bases, J lost 1 base, and 10 bases lay in between. CDR3 length: 15 residues. CDR3 nucleotide sequence: TGTGCCAGCAGCCAATCCAGGCTCGGCACAGATACGCAGTATTTT. Residues: CASSQSRLGTDTQYF.

The chain carries TRBV6-5 and TRBJ2-7; D is ambiguous. V was pared by 7 bases and J by 7 bases, with 11 bases between. From germline, CDR1 is MNHEY and CDR2 SVGAGI. The CDR3 has 11 amino acids. CDR3 loop: CASTLTEEQYF. CDR3 coding DNA: TGTGCCAGCACTCTGACGGAGGAGCAGTACTTC.

Concerning this clone: The junction departs from germline at one end; a sequencing error may be responsible. The CDR3 loop reads CASSDSAGGPGELFF. The CDR3 nucleotides read TGTGCCAGCAGTGACTCAGCGGGAGGGCCCGGGGAGCTGTTTTTC. The genes are TRBV6-4 and TRBJ2-2, with 10 positions matching TRBD2. The CDR3 loop spans 15 amino acids. Per germline, CDR1 MRHNA and CDR2 SNTAGT.

V gene TRBV4-2 combines with J gene TRBJ2-1; 11 nucleotides align to TRBD2. The CDR3 is 18 residues long. The trim removed 4 bases at V and 2 bases at J, leaving 10 bases unmatched. Germline V gene lookup returns CDR1 LGHNA and CDR2 YNFKEQ. CDR3 DNA: TGTGCCAGCAGCCTTCTCCCGATGACTAGCGGGACCTACAATGAGCAGTTCTTC. Protein: CASSLLPMTSGTYNEQFF.

The chain combines TRBV20-1 with TRBJ2-7, with D possibly matching TRBD1 (6 bases). This CDR3 spans 13 amino acids. Trimming took 3 bases from V and 3 from J, leaving 12 bases between them. Germline values: CDR1 DFQATT, CDR2 SNEGSKA (reference sequence). The CDR3 loop is CSASGGGGYEQYF. The CDR3 DNA is TGCAGTGCTAGTGGGGGCGGCGGCTACGAGCAGTACTTC.

The chain uses TRBV11-2 and TRBJ2-7; 11 nucleotides agree with TRBD1. The CDR3 extends over 18 amino acids. Trimming removed 5 bases from V and 0 bases from J; junction bases left unmatched: 12. Per germline, CDR1 SGHAT and CDR2 FQNNGV. The CDR3 region is CASSRRLTGTGGSYEQYF. The CDR3 bases are TGTGCCAGCAGCCGGCGGCTAACCGGGACAGGGGGCTCCTACGAGCAGTACTTC.

The chain is built from TRBV11-2 and TRBJ1-5; a weak D match, TRBD1 (5 bases). This CDR3 has 15 amino acids. Germline V gives CDR1 SGHAT, CDR2 FQNNGV. Between the trimmed V and J ends, which lost 0 bases and 4 bases, there was a span of 10 bases. CDR3 protein: CASSLDRSGNQPQHF. DNA for the CDR3: TGTGCCAGCAGCTTAGATCGATCAGGGAATCAGCCCCAGCATTTT.

The chain has TRBV7-9 and TRBJ1-5, with a weak D call TRBD1 (6 bases). V was clipped by 2 bases and J by 11 bases, with 10 bases between them. The germline V gene encodes CDR1 SEHNR and CDR2 FQNEAQ (reference sequence). The CDR3 runs 12 residues. The CDR3 DNA sequence: TGTGCCAGCAGCTTATCAGGGGCGTCCCAGCATTTT. Its protein product is CASSLSGASQHF.

The CDR3 region is CASSPQKGGEAFF. The CDR3 DNA follows: TGTGCCAGCAGCCCCCAGAAAGGGGGTGAAGCTTTCTTT. The chain joins TRBV21-1 to TRBJ1-1; TRBD1, as called in the table, went unchecked against the DNA. TRBV21-1 is noted as a pseudogene. This CDR3 spans 13 amino acids.

This rearrangement joins TRBV19 to TRBJ1-5; D remains unclear. The V end lost 6 bases, the J end lost 4 bases, and 7 bases lay between the germline ends. Germline-derived CDR1 and CDR2 are LNHDA and SQIVND (reference sequence). The CDR3 has 12 amino acids. As DNA, the CDR3 is TGTGCCAGTAGAACCGCGAATCAGCCCCAGCATTTT. Protein product: CASRTANQPQHF.

Regarding this clone: Other nucleotide sequences in the sample specify the same CDR3. The rearrangement joins TRBV18 to TRBJ2-2; TRBD1 matches at 10 bases. The CDR3 runs 15 residues. Per germline, CDR1 KGHSH and CDR2 LQKENI. With 3 bases clipped from V and 2 bases from J, the junction kept 0 bases outside the gene matches. The DNA of the CDR3 is TGTGCCAGCTCACCGACAGGGGGCAACACCGGGGAGCTGTTTTTT. Translating it yields CASSPTGGNTGELFF.

This clone was seen a few times. The rearrangement joins TRBV18 to TRBJ1-5; TRBD1 aligns across 7 bases. Unmatched junction bases numbered 5, after V lost 3 bases and J lost 6 bases. CDR3 length: 14 amino acids. Germline V gene data show CDR1 as KGHSH and CDR2 as LQKENI. This CDR3 is CASSPTGVSQPQHF. The DNA for the CDR3 is TGTGCCAGCTCACCCACAGGGGTGAGTCAGCCCCAGCATTTT. Full variable domain (remainder filled in from reference TRBV18 and TRBJ1-5): NAGVMQNPRHLVRRRGQEARLRCSPMKGHSHVYWYRQLPEEGLKFMVYLQKENIIDESGMPKERFSAEFPKEGPSILRIQQVVRGDSAAYFCASSPTGVSQPQHFGDGTRLSIL.

This chain links TRBV9 with TRBJ2-5; tentatively, D is TRBD2 (6 bases). Deletions cut 4 bases from V and 5 bases from J, with 12 bases between. Germline assignment: CDR1 SGDLS and CDR2 YYNGEE. The CDR3 covers 13 residues. The CDR3 nucleotides read TGTGCCAGCAGCCCGGGGGTTGGGGAGACCCAGTACTTC. Translated, it gives CASSPGVGETQYF. The full variable domain, its missing parts supplied by reference TRBV9 and TRBJ2-5, is DSGVTQTPKHLITATGQRVTLRCSPRSGDLSVYWYQQSLDQGLQFLIQYYNGEERAKGNILERFSAQQFPDLHSELNLSSLELGDSALYFCASSPGVGETQYFGPGTRLLVL.

This CDR3 is CASSLGQDPRGYTF. DNA for the CDR3: TGTGCCAGCAGCCTCGGACAGGACCCCCGAGGCTACACCTTC. The rearrangement uses TRBV9 and TRBJ1-2; TRBD1 agrees at 7 bases. Germline CDR1 reads SGDLS; CDR2 reads YYNGEE. The V segment lost 4 bases and the J segment 8 bases; nucleotides outside the gene matches: 11. CDR3 size: 14 residues.

This chain connects TRBV7-3 to TRBJ2-2; possible D gene TRBD2, 6 bases. The CDR3 consists of 15 residues. The V gene's germline CDR1 is SGHTA and CDR2 FQGTGA. The V gene lost 4 bases and the J gene lost 3 bases, with 12 bases spanning the gap. CDR3 loop: CASSSRLGDTGELFF. CDR3 sequence (DNA): TGTGCCAGCAGCTCACGACTAGGGGACACCGGGGAGCTGTTTTTT.

This clone was seen more than once but under ten times. The chain has TRBV7-9 and TRBJ2-3; TRBD1 matches 7 bases. The CDR3 totals 15 residues. The germline CDR1 and CDR2 sequences are SEHNR and FQNEAQ (reference sequence). Losses at the gene ends were 4 bases for V and 0 bases for J; bases not matched to a gene: 4. CDR3 bases: TGTGCCAGCAGCTCGGGACAGCCTAGCACAGATACGCAGTATTTT. It translates to CASSSGQPSTDTQYF.

The V and J genes are TRBV9 and TRBJ2-2, with 7 bases matching TRBD2. Germline values: CDR1 SGDLS, CDR2 YYNGEE. The CDR3 consists of 13 residues. J lost 1 base, V lost 7 bases, and 1 base had no gene match. CDR3 bases: TGTGCCAGCGCGGGAGTGAACACCGGGGAGCTGTTTTTT. The encoded protein is CASAGVNTGELFF.

This clone appeared once. The chain combines TRBV28 with TRBJ1-4; 8 bases are shared with TRBD1. The CDR3 runs to 14 residues. The germline gives CDR1 MDHEN, CDR2 SYDVKM. Trimming took 6 bases from V and 4 from J; bases not matched to a gene: 4. The CDR3 bases are TGTGCCAGCAGCCAGACAGGGGATAATGAAAAACTGTTTTTT. It yields the protein CASSQTGDNEKLFF.

The chain combines TRBV7-2 with TRBJ1-1, with D perhaps matching TRBD1 (6 bases). Looked up from germline, CDR1 is SGHTA and CDR2 is FQGNSA. The CDR3 has 15 residues. Trimming took 1 base from V and 4 from J, leaving 13 bases between them. CDR3 coding DNA: TGTGCCAGCAGCTTAGTAAGGGGGTCGGGCACTGAAGCTTTCTTT. Translating it yields CASSLVRGSGTEAFF.

The chain recombines TRBV5-8 with TRBJ2-1; 7 bases line up with TRBD1. This CDR3 has 15 amino acids. After removal of 4 bases from V and 4 bases from J, the junction contained 8 bases not matched to a gene. Germline assignment: CDR1 SGHTS and CDR2 YDEGEE. The CDR3 sequence: CASSLYQGVYNEQFF. The CDR3 DNA is TGTGCCAGCAGCCTCTACCAGGGGGTATACAATGAGCAGTTCTTC.

The V gene is TRBV5-1, the J gene TRBJ1-2; TRBD1 is a possible D gene (6 bases). There are 15 residues in the CDR3. V was clipped by 0 bases and J by 6 bases, with 15 bases between them. Looked up from germline, CDR1 is SGHRS and CDR2 is YFSETQ. CDR3 amino acids: CASSLEGQFTNGYTF. DNA of the CDR3: TGCGCCAGCAGCTTGGAAGGACAGTTCACGAATGGCTACACCTTC. The full variable domain, in which reference TRBV5-1 and TRBJ1-2 provide the parts outside the CDR3, is KAGVTQTPRYLIKTRGQQVTLSCSPISGHRSVSWYQQTPGQGLQFLFEYFSETQRNKGNFPGRFSGRQFSNSRSEMNVSTLELGDSALYLCASSLEGQFTNGYTFGSGTRLTVV.

The chain couples TRBV5-1 to TRBJ2-7; tentative D call: TRBD2 (5 bases). This CDR3 contains 13 residues. The V and J ends lost 7 bases and 7 bases respectively, with 18 bases between them. Germline V gives CDR1 SGHRS, CDR2 YFSETQ. CDR3 loop: CASSREDPDEQYF. CDR3 bases: TGCGCCAGCTCCCGGGAAGATCCGGATGAGCAGTACTTC.

This clone is a singleton in its sample. The chain employs TRBV11-2 and TRBJ2-5; 9 bases are shared with TRBD2. The germline V gene encodes CDR1 SGHAT and CDR2 FQNNGV. With 1 base clipped from V and 5 bases from J, the junction kept 8 bases outside the gene matches. This CDR3 spans 16 amino acids. The CDR3 sequence: CASSLVGGGARETQYF. In nucleotides, the CDR3 is TGTGCCAGCAGCTTAGTTGGCGGGGGGGCCCGGGAGACCCAGTACTTC. Supplemented by reference TRBV11-2 and TRBJ2-5, the full variable domain reads EAGVAQSPRYKIIEKRQSVAFWCNPISGHATLYWYQQILGQGPKLLIQFQNNGVVDDSQLPKDRFSAERLKGVDSTLKIQPAKLEDSAVYLCASSLVGGGARETQYFGPGTRLLVL.

The CDR3 is CAISALGQEGYTF. The CDR3 DNA follows: TGTGCCATCAGTGCACTTGGACAGGAGGGCTACACCTTC. The rearrangement uses TRBV10-3 and TRBJ1-2; the match to TRBD1 covers 7 bases. V dropped 4 bases and J dropped 8; count of bases not matched to a gene: 7. This CDR3 is 13 amino acids long. Germline V CDR1 and CDR2: ENHRY, SYGVKD.

The CDR3 loop reads CAWSRTDMNTEAFF. CDR3 DNA sequence: TGTGCCTGGAGTAGAACAGACATGAACACTGAAGCTTTCTTT. The chain joins TRBV30 to TRBJ1-1; D is unclear. Germline CDR1 and CDR2: GTSNPN and SVGIG (reference sequence). V lost 2 bases, J lost 0 bases, and 10 bases lay in between. The CDR3 contains 14 residues.